This TCR beta chain was recovered during a study of CD8+ T cells in alopecia areata. Trimming cost V 5 bases and J 3 bases, with 14 bases left between them. CDR3 length: 15 amino acids. The germline V gene encodes CDR1 PRHDT and CDR2 FYEKMQ (reference sequence). On this clone itself: What it binds is not known.

Those with alopecia areata gave lesional scalp punch biopsies and peripheral blood. cDNA prepared by RNA extraction and subsequent reverse transcription served as the template for sequencing. Profiling relied on immunoSEQ multiplex PCR, and the TCRdb table lists in-frame clones only, not all of them. The sample yields 120,000 or so clones, about 50% seen once. General observations from the study: Higher clonality and more expanded CD8+ clones appeared in lesional than normal scalp. There were also resident alphabeta T cells of normal skin sequenced in scalp samples. In patients, TCRs were shared less clearly than in mice, and HLA may possibly be involved.

The sample taken for sequencing was NKG2D-low CD8+ T cells sorted from blood. The chain joins TRBV13 to TRBJ2-1; D could derive from TRBD1 or TRBD2 (5 bases each). The TCR comes from a human donor with alopecia areata. For the CDR3, the DNA is TGTGCCAGCAGCCCGACCGGGACCATCTACAATGAGCAGTTCTTC. Translating gives CASSPTGTIYNEQFF.